This T cell receptor beta chain was observed in a study of graft-versus-host responses after intestinal transplantation. Study-level results: Allograft graft-versus-host to host-versus-graft clonal ratios ran high in patients with graft-donor T cell macrochimerism.

In regard to this clone: Its specificity is unknown.

Sequenced by immunoSEQ multiplex PCR; TCRdb stores in-frame clones only, minus some. The sample lists tens of thousands of clones, roughly 90% occurring once. The V end lost 0 bases, the J end lost 0 bases, and 12 bases lay between the germline ends. The germline gives CDR1 SGDLS, CDR2 YYNGEE. The length of the CDR3 is 16 residues. The J gene is TRBJ1-1, the V gene TRBV9, with a tentative D call TRBD1 (5 bases). This TCR came from a human donor who was the organ donor for an intestinal transplant. The sample was unstimulated CD8+ T cells sorted from spleen or lymph node cells, taken before transplant. The CDR3 region has the DNA TGTGCCAGCAGCGTAGGGCAGGGAGGCATGAACACTGAAGCTTTCTTT. This gives the protein CASSVGQGGMNTEAFF.